The clone carrying this TCR beta chain was seen just once. Its antigen is unidentified. In the original analysis: With immunoSEQ giving junction-only sequences and no quality scores, filtering differed. Generated by immunoSEQ multiplex PCR, the TCRdb table keeps only in-frame clones and is missing some. Clonal size and the V and J genes are those of that table, whereas D and trimming came from the DNA. The repertoire holds 450,000 to 500,000 clones, 78% seen once, with around 13% in the top ten. The data belong to a study of shared clonotypes between healthy human individuals. Findings and caveats of the study: Depth of sequencing was expected to influence donor clonotype sharing.

The specimen sequenced was PBMCs. This sequence was found in a woman aged 40 to 50 in good health. Some clones in this sample may be carry-over from other donors' samples.

CDR3 protein: CASSPRAPGQDYNEQFF. The CDR3 DNA reads as TGTGCCAGCAGCCCTAGGGCCCCGGGACAGGACTACAATGAGCAGTTCTTC. The chain couples TRBV11-2 to TRBJ2-1; 8 bases align to TRBD1. Germline V gene sequence: CDR1 SGHAT, CDR2 FQNNGV. The CDR3 contains 17 residues. J lost 3 bases, V lost 5 bases, and 12 bases had no gene match.